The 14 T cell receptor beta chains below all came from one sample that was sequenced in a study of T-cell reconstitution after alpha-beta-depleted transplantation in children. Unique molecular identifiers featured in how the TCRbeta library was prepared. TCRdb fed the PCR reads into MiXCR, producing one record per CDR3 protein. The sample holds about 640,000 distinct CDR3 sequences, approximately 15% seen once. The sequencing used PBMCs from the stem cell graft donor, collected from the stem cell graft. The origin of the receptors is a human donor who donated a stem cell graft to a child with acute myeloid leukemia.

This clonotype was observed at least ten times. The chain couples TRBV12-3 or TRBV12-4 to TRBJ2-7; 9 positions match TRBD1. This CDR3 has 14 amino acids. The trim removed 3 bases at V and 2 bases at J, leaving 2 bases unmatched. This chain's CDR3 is CASSFGTGTYEQYF. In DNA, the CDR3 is TGTGCCAGCAGTTTCGGGACAGGGACCTACGAGCAGTACTTC.

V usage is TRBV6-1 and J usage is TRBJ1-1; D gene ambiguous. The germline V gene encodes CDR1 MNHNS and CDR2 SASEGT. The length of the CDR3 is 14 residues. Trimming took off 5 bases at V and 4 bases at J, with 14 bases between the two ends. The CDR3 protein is CASSRASGGTEAFF. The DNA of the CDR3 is TGTGCCAGCAGTCGCGCATCGGGTGGCACTGAAGCTTTCTTT.

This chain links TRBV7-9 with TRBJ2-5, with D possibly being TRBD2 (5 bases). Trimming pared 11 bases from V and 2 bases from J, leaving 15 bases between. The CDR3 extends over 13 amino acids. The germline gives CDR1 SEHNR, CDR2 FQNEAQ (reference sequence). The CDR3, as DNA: TGTGCCGCGTCCTTTCGGGGTCAAGAGACCCAGTACTTC. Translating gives CAASFRGQETQYF.

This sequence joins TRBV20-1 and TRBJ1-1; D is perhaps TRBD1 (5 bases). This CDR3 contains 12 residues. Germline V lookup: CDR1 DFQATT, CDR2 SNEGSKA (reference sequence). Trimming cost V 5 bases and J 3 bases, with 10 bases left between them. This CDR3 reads CSALRGYTEAFF. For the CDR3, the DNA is TGCAGTGCTCTACGGGGCTACACTGAAGCTTTCTTT.

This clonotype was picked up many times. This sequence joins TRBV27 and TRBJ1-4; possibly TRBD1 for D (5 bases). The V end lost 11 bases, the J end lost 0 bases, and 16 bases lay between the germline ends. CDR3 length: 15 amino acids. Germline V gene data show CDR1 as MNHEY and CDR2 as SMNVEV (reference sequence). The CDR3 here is CASSGAGATNEKLFF. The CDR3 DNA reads TGTGCCTCGAGCGGGGCCGGGGCAACTAATGAAAAACTGTTTTTT.

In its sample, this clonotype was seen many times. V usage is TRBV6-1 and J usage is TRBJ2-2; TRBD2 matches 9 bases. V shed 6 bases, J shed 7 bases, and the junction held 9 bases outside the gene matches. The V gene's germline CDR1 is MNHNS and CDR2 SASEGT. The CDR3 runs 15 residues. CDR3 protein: CASSLLAGPRGELFF. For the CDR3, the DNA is TGTGCCAGCAGCCTCCTAGCGGGGCCTCGCGGGGAGCTGTTTTTT.

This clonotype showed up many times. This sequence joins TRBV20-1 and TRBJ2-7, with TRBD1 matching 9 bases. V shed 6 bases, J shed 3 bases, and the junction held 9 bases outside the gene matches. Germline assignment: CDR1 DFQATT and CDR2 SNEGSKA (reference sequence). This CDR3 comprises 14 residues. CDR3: CSAPATGQGYEQYF. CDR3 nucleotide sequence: TGCAGTGCCCCCGCTACGGGACAGGGCTACGAGCAGTACTTC.

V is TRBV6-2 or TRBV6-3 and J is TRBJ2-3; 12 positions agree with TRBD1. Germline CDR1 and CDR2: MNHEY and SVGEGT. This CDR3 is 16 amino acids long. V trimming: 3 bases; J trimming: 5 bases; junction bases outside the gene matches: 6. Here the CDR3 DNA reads TGTGCCAGCAGTTATAGGGACAGGGGGCGCGGAGATACGCAGTATTTT. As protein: CASSYRDRGRGDTQYF.

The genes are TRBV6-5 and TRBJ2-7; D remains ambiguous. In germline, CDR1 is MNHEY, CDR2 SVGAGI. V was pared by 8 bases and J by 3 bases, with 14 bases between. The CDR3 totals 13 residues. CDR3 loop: CASSSGSYYEQYF. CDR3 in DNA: TGTGCCAGCTCCTCGGGCAGTTACTACGAGCAGTACTTC.

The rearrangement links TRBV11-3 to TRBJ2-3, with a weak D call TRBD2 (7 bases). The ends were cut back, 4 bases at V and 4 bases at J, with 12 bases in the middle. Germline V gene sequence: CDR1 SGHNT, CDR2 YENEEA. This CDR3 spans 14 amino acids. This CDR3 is CASSSRGAPDTQYF. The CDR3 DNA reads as TGTGCCAGCAGCTCTCGGGGGGCCCCAGATACGCAGTATTTT.

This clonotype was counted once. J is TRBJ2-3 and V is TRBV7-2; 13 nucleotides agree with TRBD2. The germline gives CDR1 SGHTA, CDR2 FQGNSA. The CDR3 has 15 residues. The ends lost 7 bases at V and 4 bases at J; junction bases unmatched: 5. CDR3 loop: CASTTSGGDSDTQYF. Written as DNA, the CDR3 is TGTGCCAGCACCACTAGCGGGGGGGACTCAGATACGCAGTATTTT. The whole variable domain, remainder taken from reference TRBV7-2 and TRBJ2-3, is GAGVSQSPSNKVTEKGKDVELRCDPISGHTALYWYRQSLGQGLEFLIYFQGNSAPDKSGLPSDRFSAERTGGSVSTLTIQRTQQEDSAVYLCASTTSGGDSDTQYFGPGTRLTVL.

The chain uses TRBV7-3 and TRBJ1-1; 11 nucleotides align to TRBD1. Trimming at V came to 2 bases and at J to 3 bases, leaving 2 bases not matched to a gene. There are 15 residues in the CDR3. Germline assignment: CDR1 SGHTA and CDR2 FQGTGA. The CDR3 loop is CASSLGQGADTEAFF. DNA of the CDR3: TGTGCCAGCAGCTTAGGACAGGGGGCGGACACTGAAGCTTTCTTT.

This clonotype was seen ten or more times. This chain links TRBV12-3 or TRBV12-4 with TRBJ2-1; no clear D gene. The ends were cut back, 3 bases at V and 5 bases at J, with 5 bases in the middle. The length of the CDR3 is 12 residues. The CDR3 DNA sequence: TGTGCCAGCAGTTTTACGGACAATGAGCAGTTCTTC. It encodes CASSFTDNEQFF.

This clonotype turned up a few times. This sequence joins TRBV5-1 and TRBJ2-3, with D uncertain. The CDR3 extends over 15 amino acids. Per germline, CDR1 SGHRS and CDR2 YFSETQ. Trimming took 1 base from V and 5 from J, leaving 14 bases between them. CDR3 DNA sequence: TGCGCCAGCAGCTTGCGGACGGACCGTTTAGATACGCAGTATTTT. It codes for CASSLRTDRLDTQYF.